The 31 T cell receptor beta chains below were found in one sample sequenced in a study of Graves' ophthalmopathy and Graves' hyperthyroidism (dated by TCRdb to between 2017 and 2018). Instrument used: Illumina HiSeq 2000. For repertoire sequencing, TCR beta CDR3 regions were amplified from RNA transcripts. HTBI primers and the Qiagen OneStep RT-PCR kit were used in a first-round RT-PCR, which was followed by a second-round multiplex PCR, size selection and purification. Using fastp trimming at Q25 and MiXCR clonotype assembly, TCRdb reanalyzed the public sequencing data and kept in-frame beta chains. Each CDR3 protein appears once, grouped with its most common genes and DNA. A total of 450,000 to 600,000 distinct CDR3 sequences appear in this sample, just under 40% of them only once. The top ten hold around 4% of the sample. The sequenced sample consisted of peripheral blood or thyroid tissue (not recorded which). The receptors were gathered from an adult man with Graves' hyperthyroidism.

This clonotype was recorded at least ten times. V usage is TRBV29-1 and J usage is TRBJ2-5, with D unclear. The CDR3 totals 13 residues. Trimming took 6 bases from V and 2 from J, leaving 13 bases between them. In germline, CDR1 is SQVTM, CDR2 ANQGSEA. CDR3 loop: CSVAPTKQETQYF. The CDR3 DNA sequence: TGCAGCGTGGCCCCGACAAAACAAGAGACCCAGTACTTC. The full variable domain, rest sourced from reference TRBV29-1 and TRBJ2-5, is SAVISQKPSRDICQRGTSLTIQCQVDSQVTMMFWYRQQPGQSLTLIATANQGSEATYESGFVIDKFPISRPNLTFSTLTVSNMSPEDSSIYLCSVAPTKQETQYFGPGTRLLVL.

This clonotype was found many times. This chain uses TRBV6-5 with TRBJ1-2; possible D gene TRBD1, 5 bases. Germline V CDR1 and CDR2: MNHEY, SVGAGI. This CDR3 is built from 15 residues. V was pared by 0 bases and J by 1 base, with 9 bases between. The CDR3 DNA sequence: TGTGCCAGCAGTTACTCAGGGACGTATAACTATGGCTACACCTTC. It is translated as CASSYSGTYNYGYTF.

As to this clonotype: The junction and the germline gene differ at one end; a read error may be behind it. V and J are TRBV5-1 and TRBJ1-4; 8 nucleotides match TRBD1. The CDR3 extends over 14 amino acids. CDR1 and CDR2 (germline): SGHRS, YFSETQ. The CDR3 DNA reads TGCGCCGGCAGCTTGTTTGGACAGGGCGAAAAACTGCTTTTT. Residues: CAGSLFGQGEKLLF.

J is TRBJ2-5 and V is TRBV7-3, with 8 bases lining up with TRBD2. This CDR3 is 16 amino acids long. The germline CDR1 and CDR2 sequences are SGHTA and FQGTGA. J lost 5 bases, V lost 5 bases, and 13 bases had no gene match. The CDR3 DNA sequence: TGTGCCAGCAGCCAAGGCGGGGGGCCCGGCGGGGAGACCCAGTACTTC. The encoded protein is CASSQGGGPGGETQYF.

The chain carries TRBV5-4 and TRBJ2-7; 11 bases line up with TRBD2. V shed 5 bases, J shed 3 bases, and the junction held 10 bases outside the gene matches. The CDR3 is 16 amino acids. Germline V gives CDR1 SGHNT, CDR2 YYREEE (reference sequence). The CDR3 sequence is CASSSSGGPTHYEQYF. The CDR3 DNA is TGTGCCAGCAGTTCTAGCGGGGGGCCGACGCACTACGAGCAGTACTTC.

The CDR3: CASRDGQANTEAFF. The DNA for the CDR3 is TGCGCCAGCAGGGACGGACAGGCGAACACTGAAGCTTTCTTT. V gene TRBV10-2 combines with J gene TRBJ1-1; TRBD1 matches 7 bases. CDR3 length: 14 amino acids. Trimming cost V 6 bases and J 1 base; bases outside gene matches: 5. Germline V gene data show CDR1 as WSHSY and CDR2 as SAAADI.

The chain recombines TRBV20-1 with TRBJ2-5, with D perhaps matching TRBD2 (5 bases). V lost 1 base, J lost 2 bases, and 11 bases lay in between. The CDR3 contains 14 residues. From germline, CDR1 is DFQATT and CDR2 SNEGSKA (reference sequence). The CDR3 loop is CSARGPGSQETQYF. The CDR3 DNA is TGCAGTGCTAGAGGTCCGGGAAGTCAAGAGACCCAGTACTTC.

There are many counts of this clonotype. The chain has TRBV25-1 and TRBJ1-2; the match to TRBD1 covers 9 bases. Trimming cost V 1 base and J 3 bases; bases outside gene matches: 21. The CDR3 spans 21 residues. The germline gives CDR1 MGHDK, CDR2 SYGVNS. CDR3: CASSEWSVGDRDTKGHYGYTF. The CDR3 nucleotides read TGTGCCAGCAGTGAATGGAGCGTAGGGGACAGGGATACAAAAGGACACTATGGCTACACCTTC.

At least ten counts were recorded for this clonotype. The rearrangement uses TRBV6-4 and TRBJ2-7; 10 bases align to TRBD2. The CDR3 sequence is 16 residues long. V was clipped by 0 bases and J by 7 bases; unmatched bases: 9. Germline-derived CDR1 and CDR2 are MRHNA and SNTAGT. CDR3 residues: CASSDSILAGVGEQYF. CDR3 in DNA: TGTGCCAGCAGTGACTCGATCCTAGCGGGAGTTGGGGAGCAGTACTTC.

V usage is TRBV12-3 or TRBV12-4 and J usage is TRBJ2-1, with 9 bases lining up with TRBD1. The CDR3 is 15 residues long. Losses at the gene ends were 6 bases for V and 4 bases for J; bases not matched to a gene: 7. The CDR3: CASSFGTGRYNEQFF. CDR3 coding DNA: TGTGCCAGCAGCTTCGGGACAGGGCGTTACAATGAGCAGTTCTTC.

This clonotype occurred many times. The chain combines TRBV20-1 with TRBJ1-2; D is unclear. This CDR3 has 11 residues. CDR1 DFQATT and CDR2 SNEGSKA come from the germline V gene (reference sequence). Trimming took 3 bases from V and 3 from J, leaving 5 bases between them. The CDR3 coding sequence is TGCAGTGCTAGGGACGACTATGGCTACACCTTC. This sequence encodes CSARDDYGYTF.

The chain uses TRBV29-1 and TRBJ2-5; 8 bases align to TRBD1. This CDR3 has 16 residues. With 0 bases clipped from V and 5 bases from J, the junction kept 11 bases outside the gene matches. The germline CDR1 and CDR2 sequences are SQVTM and ANQGSEA. The CDR3 nucleotides read TGCAGCGTTGAAGAACCTAGACAGGGGTACGAGGAGACCCAGTACTTC. Amino acid sequence: CSVEEPRQGYEETQYF.

This clonotype was seen ten or more times. The chain carries TRBV29-1 and TRBJ2-7; D gene ambiguous. This CDR3 contains 13 residues. With 5 bases removed from V and 2 bases from J, the gap between germline ends came to 13 bases. The germline V gene encodes CDR1 SQVTM and CDR2 ANQGSEA. CDR3 in DNA: TGCAGCGTTATGAGACAACTCACCTACGAGCAGTACTTC. It codes for CSVMRQLTYEQYF.

This chain joins TRBV18 and TRBJ2-7; D may match TRBD1 or TRBD2 (5 bases each). V was cut by 2 bases and J by 4 bases, with 18 bases left in between. The length of the CDR3 is 16 residues. From germline, CDR1 is KGHSH and CDR2 LQKENI. CDR3 coding DNA: TGTGCCAGCTCACCATTACCCGGGACGGCGAATTACGAGCAGTACTTC. Residues: CASSPLPGTANYEQYF.

This clonotype has a count of ten or more. The V call is TRBV7-2, the J call TRBJ1-3, with a tentative D call TRBD1 (5 bases). The CDR3 runs 14 residues. Trimming cost V 0 bases and J 4 bases, with 7 bases left between them. The germline CDR1 and CDR2 sequences are SGHTA and FQGNSA. The CDR3 sequence: CASSLATDGNTIYF. CDR3 in DNA: TGTGCCAGCAGCTTAGCGACAGACGGAAACACCATATATTTT.

The chain has TRBV12-3 or TRBV12-4 and TRBJ2-2; no clear D. With 2 bases removed from V and 8 bases from J, the gap between germline ends came to 6 bases. The CDR3 is 12 residues long. CDR3 in DNA: TGTGCCAGCAGTTTACTGTATGGGGAGCTGTTTTTT. Its translation is CASSLLYGELFF.

As for this clonotype: A read error is possible here, since a much larger clone lies one base away. The chain links TRBV5-1 to TRBJ1-1; no firm D call. Trimming cost V 0 bases and J 8 bases, with 14 bases left between them. Germline V lookup: CDR1 SGHRS, CDR2 YFSETQ. The CDR3 consists of 14 residues. The CDR3 DNA sequence: TGCGCCAGCAGCTTGGTTCGTGCCACCTCGGAAGCTTTCTTT. Its protein is CASSLVRATSEAFF.

Note on this clonotype: This is likely a read error, given that the CDR3 carries no conserved phenylalanine or tryptophan at its end. The V gene is TRBV4-1, the J gene TRBJ2-7; 10 bases agree with TRBD2. Unmatched junction bases numbered 3, after V lost 1 base and J lost 0 bases. The CDR3 contains 16 residues. In germline, CDR1 is MGHRA, CDR2 YSYEKL. The CDR3 DNA reads TGCGCCAGCAGCCAAGGCCTAGCGGGAGTCTCCTACGAGCAGTACCTC. It is translated as CASSQGLAGVSYEQYL.

Note on this clonotype: One junction end does not reproduce the germline sequence, and a read error may be involved. The chain uses TRBV12-3 or TRBV12-4 and TRBJ2-7; D is possibly TRBD2 (5 bases). CDR3 size: 16 residues. The CDR3 bases are TGTGCCAGCAGTTCCAACCGCGGCGGGCGCAACTACGGGCAGTACTTC. The encoded protein is CASSSNRGGRNYGQYF.

This clonotype was counted ten times or more. The rearrangement uses TRBV10-1 and TRBJ2-7, with 9 nucleotides matching TRBD1. The V and J ends lost 4 bases and 4 bases, in that order; junction bases with no gene match: 8. This CDR3 is built from 15 residues. Germline CDR1 is WNHNN and CDR2 is SYGVQD (reference sequence). The CDR3 DNA reads as TGCGCCAGCAGTGGGGAAATGGGACAGGGATACGAGCAGTACTTC. Protein: CASSGEMGQGYEQYF.

In this sample, this clonotype turned up many times. The J gene is TRBJ1-1, the V gene TRBV19; D remains ambiguous. The CDR3 length is 15 residues. The V gene lost 5 bases and the J gene lost 0 bases, with 13 bases spanning the gap. Per germline, CDR1 LNHDA and CDR2 SQIVND (reference sequence). CDR3 sequence reads: CASSLKTGMNTEAFF. The CDR3 nucleotides read TGTGCCAGTAGTTTAAAGACGGGGATGAACACTGAAGCTTTCTTT.

The V gene is TRBV29-1, the J gene TRBJ1-2; D gene unclear. The CDR3 is made up of 15 amino acids. Trimming pared 5 bases from V and 1 base from J, leaving 17 bases between. The germline gives CDR1 SQVTM, CDR2 ANQGSEA. The CDR3, as DNA: TGCAGCGTTCATCGGGGTAGGGAAGATAACTATGGCTACACCTTC. It translates to CSVHRGREDNYGYTF.

This sequence joins TRBV2 and TRBJ1-4; D call uncertain. Per germline, CDR1 SNHLY and CDR2 FYNNEI. V dropped 8 bases and J dropped 10 bases, with 14 bases sitting between them. The CDR3 has 12 amino acids. CDR3 protein: CASARSSGKLFF. In DNA form, the CDR3 reads TGTGCCAGCGCCAGGAGCTCTGGAAAACTGTTTTTT.

This clonotype was detected a few times. A much larger clone is a single base away; this may be a read error. V is TRBV29-1 and J is TRBJ2-7; D is undetermined. V was shortened by 0 bases and J by 4 bases, with 4 bases between the two germline ends. The length of the CDR3 is 11 residues. Germline lookup yields CDR1 SQVTM and CDR2 ANQGSEA. DNA for the CDR3: TGCAGCGTTGAAGATAAATACGAGCAGTACTTC. Protein: CSVEDKYEQYF.

This clonotype has ten or more counts. J is TRBJ1-2 and V is TRBV9; 9 bases agree with TRBD1. The CDR3 contains 14 residues. The germline V gene has CDR1 SGDLS and CDR2 YYNGEE. Trimming took 2 bases from V and 2 from J; bases not matched to a gene: 1. The CDR3 region is CASSVGQGNYGYTF. CDR3 bases: TGTGCCAGCAGCGTTGGACAGGGGAACTATGGCTACACCTTC.

Remarks on this clonotype: A much larger clonotype is one base distant, so this may be a read error. This chain joins TRBV3-1 and TRBJ2-2, with TRBD2 as a possible D gene (5 bases). Per the germline V gene, CDR1 is LGHDT and CDR2 is YNNKEL (reference sequence). The CDR3 consists of 14 residues. DNA of the CDR3: TGTGCCAGCAGCCAAGACACCAACACCGGGGAGCTGGTTTTT. It yields the protein CASSQDTNTGELVF.

Ten or more counts support this clonotype. The chain employs TRBV25-1 and TRBJ2-7, with D maybe TRBD2 (5 bases). Germline CDR1 is MGHDK and CDR2 is SYGVNS. The V end lost 8 bases, the J end lost 2 bases, and 19 bases lay between the germline ends. The CDR3 loop spans 15 amino acids. CDR3 DNA sequence: TGTGCCAGCGGAGCATCGGGCGTCGGGGCCTACGAGCAGTACTTC. Amino acids: CASGASGVGAYEQYF.

The chain uses TRBV10-3 and TRBJ1-5; 10 bases are a match to TRBD1. The CDR3 extends over 15 amino acids. CDR1 is ENHRY, CDR2 SYGVKD, per germline. The J segment lost 6 bases and the V segment lost 10 bases, leaving 12 bases of the junction unmatched. CDR3 amino acids: CASRIGGQGFQPQHF. The CDR3, as DNA: TGTGCCAGCAGGATCGGGGGACAGGGGTTTCAGCCCCAGCATTTT.

This clonotype was found many times. V and J are TRBV15 and TRBJ1-1; no definite D call. Germline loops: CDR1 LNHNV, CDR2 YYDKDF (reference sequence). V lost 0 bases and J lost 3, with 11 bases in between. The CDR3 has 15 residues. The CDR3 nucleotides are TGTGCCACCAGCAGAGATCGAGAGGAATACACTGAAGCTTTCTTT. Amino acid sequence: CATSRDREEYTEAFF.

This chain connects TRBV6-6 to TRBJ2-7; the match to TRBD2 covers 11 bases. This CDR3 is 18 amino acids long. Per germline, CDR1 MNHNY and CDR2 SVGAGI (reference sequence). Trimming at V came to 6 bases and at J to 6 bases, leaving 19 bases not matched to a gene. The CDR3 here is CASRRSTITSGRIGEQYF. As DNA, the CDR3 is TGTGCCAGCAGACGATCGACGATTACTAGCGGGAGAATCGGCGAGCAGTACTTC.

This clonotype was counted ten times or more. The V and J genes are TRBV14 and TRBJ1-1; the D is unclear. This CDR3 is built from 14 residues. The germline V gene encodes CDR1 SGHDN and CDR2 FVKESK. Trimming removed 3 bases from V and 4 bases from J, with 12 bases in between. Written as DNA, the CDR3 is TGTGCCAGCAGCCATCTTACCAGAGCCACTGAAGCTTTCTTT. Its translation: CASSHLTRATEAFF.